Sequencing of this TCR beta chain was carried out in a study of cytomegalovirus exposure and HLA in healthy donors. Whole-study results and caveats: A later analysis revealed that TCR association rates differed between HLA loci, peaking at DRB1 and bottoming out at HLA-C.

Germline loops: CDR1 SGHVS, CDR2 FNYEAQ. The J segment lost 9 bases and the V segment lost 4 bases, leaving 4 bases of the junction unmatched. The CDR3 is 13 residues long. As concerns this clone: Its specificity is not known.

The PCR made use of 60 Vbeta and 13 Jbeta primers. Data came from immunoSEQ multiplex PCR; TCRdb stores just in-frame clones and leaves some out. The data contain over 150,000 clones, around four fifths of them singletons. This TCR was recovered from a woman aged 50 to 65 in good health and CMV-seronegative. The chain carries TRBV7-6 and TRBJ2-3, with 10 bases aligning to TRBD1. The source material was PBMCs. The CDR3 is CASSYLGQGTQYF. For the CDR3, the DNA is TGTGCCAGCAGCTACCTGGGACAGGGGACGCAGTATTTT.